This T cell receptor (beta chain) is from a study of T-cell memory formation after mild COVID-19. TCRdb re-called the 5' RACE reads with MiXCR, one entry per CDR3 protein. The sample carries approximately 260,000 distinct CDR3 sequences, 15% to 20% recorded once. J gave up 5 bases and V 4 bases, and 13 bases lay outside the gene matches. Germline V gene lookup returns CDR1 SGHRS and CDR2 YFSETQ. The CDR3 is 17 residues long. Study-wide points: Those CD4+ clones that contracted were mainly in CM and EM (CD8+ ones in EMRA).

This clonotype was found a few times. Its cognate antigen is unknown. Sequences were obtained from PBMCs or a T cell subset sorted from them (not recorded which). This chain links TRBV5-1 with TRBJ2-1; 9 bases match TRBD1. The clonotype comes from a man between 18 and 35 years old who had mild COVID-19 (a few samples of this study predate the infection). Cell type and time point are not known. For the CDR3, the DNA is TGCGCCAGCAGCCCCGACCCGGGACAGGGAGGGAACAATGAGCAGTTCTTC. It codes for CASSPDPGQGGNNEQFF. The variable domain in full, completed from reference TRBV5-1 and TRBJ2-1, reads KAGVTQTPRYLIKTRGQQVTLSCSPISGHRSVSWYQQTPGQGLQFLFEYFSETQRNKGNFPGRFSGRQFSNSRSEMNVSTLELGDSALYLCASSPDPGQGGNNEQFFGPGTRLTVL.